This T cell receptor beta chain was sequenced in a study of blood T cell repertoires in COVID-19. Study details: Both acute and convalescent COVID-19 samples were obtained from the United States, Italy and Spain.

Under the authors' procedure: From reference gene primer amplification, estimates of nucleated cell counts were derived. TCRdb keeps only in-frame clones here, not all; method: immunoSEQ multiplex PCR. For V, J and clone size, that table is used; D and trimming come from the DNA. The profile shows roughly 190,000 clones, under 80% of them singletons. The sequence was obtained from a woman aged 50 to 60 with acute or convalescent COVID-19. The sequenced material came from peripheral blood.

The chain's CDR3 is CASNGRARDGYTF. The CDR3 DNA reads as TGTGCCAGCAATGGCAGGGCGCGTGACGGCTACACCTTC. The chain is built from TRBV5-6 and TRBJ1-2, with a possible D match to TRBD1 (5 bases). The CDR3 has 13 amino acids. Germline lookup yields CDR1 SGHDT and CDR2 YYEEEE. Trimming took 6 bases from V and 8 from J, leaving 17 bases between them.